What follows is one T cell receptor (beta chain) and its context. Its target is unknown. CDR1 and CDR2 (germline): LGHNA, YNFKEQ. The CDR3 sequence is 16 residues long. TCRdb reanalyzed the 5' RACE reads and collapses them to one entry per CDR3 protein, without DNA. Its table lists thousands of distinct CDR3 sequences. The sample is drawn from a study of T cells expressing NK-cell markers. Overall study context: It was sorted CD3+CD56+NKG2C+, CD3+CD56+NKG2C- and CD3+CD56-NKG2C+ T cells that supplied the TCR beta repertoires. Broader study findings: Topping the CD3+CD56-NKG2C+ fraction as well were these clonotypes, in a handful of donors.

The rearrangement uses TRBV4-2 and TRBJ2-1; TCRdb lists TRBD2, though no DNA is available to test this call. Sequenced input: blood T cells: a sorted CD56 or NKG2C T cell subset, CD4+ or CD8+ T cells, or bulk PBMC T cells (not recorded which). This sequence was found in a man aged 18-75 years in good health. The CDR3 sequence is CASSQGSSGGANEQFF.